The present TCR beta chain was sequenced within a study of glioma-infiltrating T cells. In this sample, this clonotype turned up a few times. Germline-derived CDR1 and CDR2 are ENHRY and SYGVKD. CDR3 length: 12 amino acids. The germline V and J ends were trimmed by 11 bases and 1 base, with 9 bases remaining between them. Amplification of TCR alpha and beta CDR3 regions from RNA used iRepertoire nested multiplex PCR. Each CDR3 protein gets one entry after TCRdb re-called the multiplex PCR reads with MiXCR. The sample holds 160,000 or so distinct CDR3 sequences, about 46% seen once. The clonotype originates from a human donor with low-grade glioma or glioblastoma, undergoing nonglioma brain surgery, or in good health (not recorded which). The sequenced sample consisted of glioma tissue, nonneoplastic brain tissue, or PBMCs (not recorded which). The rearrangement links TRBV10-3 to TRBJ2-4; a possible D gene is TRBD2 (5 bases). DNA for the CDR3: TGTGCCCGCCGGGGTGCCAAAAACATTCAGTACTTC. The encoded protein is CARRGAKNIQYF.